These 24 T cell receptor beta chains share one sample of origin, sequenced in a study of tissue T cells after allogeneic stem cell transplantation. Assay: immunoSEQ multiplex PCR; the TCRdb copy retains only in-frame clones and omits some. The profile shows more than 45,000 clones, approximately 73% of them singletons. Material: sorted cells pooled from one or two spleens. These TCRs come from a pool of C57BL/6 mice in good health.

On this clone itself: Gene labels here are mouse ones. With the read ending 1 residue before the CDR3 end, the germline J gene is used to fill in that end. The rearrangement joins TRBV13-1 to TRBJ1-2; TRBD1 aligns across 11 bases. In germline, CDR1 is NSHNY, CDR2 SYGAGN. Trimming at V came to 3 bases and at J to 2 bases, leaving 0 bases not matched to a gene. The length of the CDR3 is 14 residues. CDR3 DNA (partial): TGTGCCAGCAGTGGGACAGGGGGCAACTCCGACTACACC. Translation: CASSGTGGNSDYT. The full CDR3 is CASSGTGGNSDYTF.

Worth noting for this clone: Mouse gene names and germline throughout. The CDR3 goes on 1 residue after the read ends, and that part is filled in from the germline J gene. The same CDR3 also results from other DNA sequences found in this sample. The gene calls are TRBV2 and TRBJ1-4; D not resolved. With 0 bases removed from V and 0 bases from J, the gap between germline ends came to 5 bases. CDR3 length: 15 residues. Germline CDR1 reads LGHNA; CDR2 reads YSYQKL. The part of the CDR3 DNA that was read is TGTGCCAGCAGCCAAGATCGGATTTCCAACGAAAGATTATTT. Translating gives CASSQDRISNERLF. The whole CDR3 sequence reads CASSQDRISNERLFF.

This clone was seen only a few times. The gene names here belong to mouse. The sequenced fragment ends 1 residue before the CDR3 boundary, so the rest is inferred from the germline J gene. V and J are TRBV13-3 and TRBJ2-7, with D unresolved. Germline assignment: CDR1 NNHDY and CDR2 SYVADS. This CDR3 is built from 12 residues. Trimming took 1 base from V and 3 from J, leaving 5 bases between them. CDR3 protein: CASSDPDYEQYF. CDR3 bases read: TGTGCCAGCAGTGATCCGGACTATGAACAGTAC.

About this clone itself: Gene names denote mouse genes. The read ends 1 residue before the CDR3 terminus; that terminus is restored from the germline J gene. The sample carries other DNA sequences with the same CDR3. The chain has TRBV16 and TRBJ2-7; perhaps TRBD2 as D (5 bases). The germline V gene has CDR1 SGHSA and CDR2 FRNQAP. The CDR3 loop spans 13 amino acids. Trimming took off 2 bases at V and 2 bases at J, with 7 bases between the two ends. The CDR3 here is CASSLLGTYEQYF. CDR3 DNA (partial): TGTGCAAGCAGCTTATTGGGGACCTATGAACAGTAC. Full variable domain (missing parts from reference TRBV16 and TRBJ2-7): NAGVIQTPRHKVTGKGQEATLWCEPISGHSAVFWYRQTIVQGLEFLTYFRNQAPIDDSGMPKERFSAQMPNQSHSTLKIQSTQPQDSAVYLCASSLLGTYEQYFGPGTRLTVL.

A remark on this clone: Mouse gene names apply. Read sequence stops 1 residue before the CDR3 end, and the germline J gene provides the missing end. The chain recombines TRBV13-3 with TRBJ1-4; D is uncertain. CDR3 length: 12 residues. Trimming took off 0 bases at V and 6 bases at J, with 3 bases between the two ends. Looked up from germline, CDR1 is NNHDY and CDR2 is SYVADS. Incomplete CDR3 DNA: TGTGCCAGCAGTGATGAGGACGAAAGATTATTT. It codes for CASSDEDERLF. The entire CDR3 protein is CASSDEDERLFF.

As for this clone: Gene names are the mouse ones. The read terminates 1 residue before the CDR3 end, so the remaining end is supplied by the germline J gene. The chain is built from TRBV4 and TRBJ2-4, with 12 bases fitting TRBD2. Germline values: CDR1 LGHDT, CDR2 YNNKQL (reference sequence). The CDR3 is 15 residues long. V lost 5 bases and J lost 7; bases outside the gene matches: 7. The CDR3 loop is CASSVTGGAGDTLYF. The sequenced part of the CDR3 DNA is TGTGCCAGCAGCGTGACTGGGGGGGCGGGGGACACCTTGTAC.

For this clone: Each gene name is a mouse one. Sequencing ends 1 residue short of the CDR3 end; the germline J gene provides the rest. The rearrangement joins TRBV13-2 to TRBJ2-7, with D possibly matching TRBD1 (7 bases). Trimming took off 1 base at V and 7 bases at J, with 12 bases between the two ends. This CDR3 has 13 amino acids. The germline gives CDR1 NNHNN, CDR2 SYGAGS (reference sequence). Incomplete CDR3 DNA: TGTGCCAGCGGTGATAAGGGGGCCCAGGAACAGTAC. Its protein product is CASGDKGAQEQY. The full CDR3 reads CASGDKGAQEQYF.

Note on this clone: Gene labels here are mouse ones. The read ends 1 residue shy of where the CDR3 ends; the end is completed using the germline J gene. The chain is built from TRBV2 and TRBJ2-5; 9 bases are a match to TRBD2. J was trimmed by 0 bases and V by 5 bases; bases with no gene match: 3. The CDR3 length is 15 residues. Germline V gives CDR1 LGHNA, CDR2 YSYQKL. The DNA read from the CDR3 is TGTGCCAGCAGCGAGACTGGGGGTAACCAAGACACCCAGTAC. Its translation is CASSETGGNQDTQY. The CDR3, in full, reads CASSETGGNQDTQYF.

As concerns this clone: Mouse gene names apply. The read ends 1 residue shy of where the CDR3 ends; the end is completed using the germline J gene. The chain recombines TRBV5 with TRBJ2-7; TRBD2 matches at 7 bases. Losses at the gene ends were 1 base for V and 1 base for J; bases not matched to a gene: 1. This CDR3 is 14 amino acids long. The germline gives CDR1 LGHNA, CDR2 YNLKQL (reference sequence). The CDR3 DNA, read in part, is TGTGCCAGCAGCCAAGTCTGGGGGTCCTATGAACAGTAC. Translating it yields CASSQVWGSYEQY. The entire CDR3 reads CASSQVWGSYEQYF.

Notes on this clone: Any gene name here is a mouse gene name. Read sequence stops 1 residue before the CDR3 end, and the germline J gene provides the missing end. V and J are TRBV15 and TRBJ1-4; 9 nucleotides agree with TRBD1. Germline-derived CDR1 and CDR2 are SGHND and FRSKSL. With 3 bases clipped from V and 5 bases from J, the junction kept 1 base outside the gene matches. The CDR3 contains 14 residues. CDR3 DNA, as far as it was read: TGTGCCAGCAGTTTCGGGACAGGGAACGAAAGATTATTT. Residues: CASSFGTGNERLF. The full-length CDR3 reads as CASSFGTGNERLFF.

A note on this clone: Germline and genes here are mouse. Incomplete CDR3 DNA: TGTGCCAGCAGCCCCACAACAAACTCCGACTACACC. Residues: CASSPTTNSDYT. The entire CDR3 protein is CASSPTTNSDYTF. The chain couples TRBV19 to TRBJ1-2; D not resolved. Read coverage stops 1 residue before the CDR3 terminus; the germline J gene supplies the remainder. This CDR3 spans 13 amino acids. The germline V and J ends were trimmed by 5 bases and 0 bases, with 8 bases remaining between them. Germline-derived CDR1 and CDR2 are FNHDT and SITEND (reference sequence). The full variable domain, completed using reference TRBV19 and TRBJ1-2, is GGIITQTPKFLIGQEGQKLTLKCQQNFNHDTMYWYRQDSGKGLRLIYYSITENDLQKGDLSEGYDASREKKSSFSLTVTSAQKNEMAVFLCASSPTTNSDYTFGSGTRLLVI.

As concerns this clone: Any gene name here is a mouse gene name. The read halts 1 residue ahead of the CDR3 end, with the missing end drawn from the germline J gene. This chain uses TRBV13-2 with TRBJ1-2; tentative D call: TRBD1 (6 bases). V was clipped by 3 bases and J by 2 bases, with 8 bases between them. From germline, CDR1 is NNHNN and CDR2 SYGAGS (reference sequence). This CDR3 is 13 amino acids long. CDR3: CASGVQGNSDYTF. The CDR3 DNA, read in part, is TGTGCCAGCGGTGTGCAGGGGAACTCCGACTACACC.

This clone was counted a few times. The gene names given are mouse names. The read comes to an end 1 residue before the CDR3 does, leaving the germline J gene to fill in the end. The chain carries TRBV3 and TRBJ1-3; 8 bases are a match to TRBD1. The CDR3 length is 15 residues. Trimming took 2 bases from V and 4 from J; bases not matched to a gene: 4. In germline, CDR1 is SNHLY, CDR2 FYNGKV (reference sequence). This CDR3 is CASSLQGALGNTLYF. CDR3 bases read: TGTGCCAGCAGCTTACAGGGGGCGCTAGGAAATACGCTCTAT.

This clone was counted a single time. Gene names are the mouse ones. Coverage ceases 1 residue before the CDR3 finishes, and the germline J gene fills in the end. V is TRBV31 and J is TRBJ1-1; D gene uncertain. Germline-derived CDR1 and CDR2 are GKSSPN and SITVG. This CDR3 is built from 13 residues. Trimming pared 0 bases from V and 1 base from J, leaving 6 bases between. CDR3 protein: CAWSLKQNTEVFF. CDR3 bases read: TGTGCCTGGAGTCTAAAACAAAACACAGAAGTCTTC.

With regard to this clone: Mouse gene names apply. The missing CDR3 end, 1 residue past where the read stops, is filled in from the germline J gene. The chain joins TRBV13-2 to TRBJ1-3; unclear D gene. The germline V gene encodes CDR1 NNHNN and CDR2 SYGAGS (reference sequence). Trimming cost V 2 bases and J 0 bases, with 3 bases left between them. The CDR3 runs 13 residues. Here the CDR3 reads CASGDYSGNTLYF. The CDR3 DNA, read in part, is TGTGCCAGCGGTGACTATTCTGGAAATACGCTCTAT.

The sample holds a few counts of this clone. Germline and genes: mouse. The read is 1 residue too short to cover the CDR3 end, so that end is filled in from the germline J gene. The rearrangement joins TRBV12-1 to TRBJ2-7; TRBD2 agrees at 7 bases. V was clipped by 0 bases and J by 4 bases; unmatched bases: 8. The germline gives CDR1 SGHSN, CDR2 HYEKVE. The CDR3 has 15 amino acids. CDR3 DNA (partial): TGTGCCAGCTCTCTCGTCGGGCTGGGGGTTTATGAACAGTAC. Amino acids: CASSLVGLGVYEQY. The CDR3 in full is CASSLVGLGVYEQYF.

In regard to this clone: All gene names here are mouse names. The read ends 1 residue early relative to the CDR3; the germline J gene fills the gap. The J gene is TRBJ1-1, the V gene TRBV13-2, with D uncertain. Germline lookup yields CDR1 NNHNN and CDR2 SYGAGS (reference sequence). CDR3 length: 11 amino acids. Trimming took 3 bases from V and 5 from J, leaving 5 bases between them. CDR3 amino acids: CASGVQTEVFF. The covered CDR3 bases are TGTGCCAGCGGTGTGCAAACAGAAGTCTTC.

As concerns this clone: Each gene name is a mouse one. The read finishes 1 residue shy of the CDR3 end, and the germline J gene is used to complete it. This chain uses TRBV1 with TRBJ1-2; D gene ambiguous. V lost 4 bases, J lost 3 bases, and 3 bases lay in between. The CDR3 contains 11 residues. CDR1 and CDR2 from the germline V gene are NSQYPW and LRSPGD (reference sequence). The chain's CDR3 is CTCSDDSDYTF. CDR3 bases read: TGCACCTGCAGTGACGACTCCGACTACACC.

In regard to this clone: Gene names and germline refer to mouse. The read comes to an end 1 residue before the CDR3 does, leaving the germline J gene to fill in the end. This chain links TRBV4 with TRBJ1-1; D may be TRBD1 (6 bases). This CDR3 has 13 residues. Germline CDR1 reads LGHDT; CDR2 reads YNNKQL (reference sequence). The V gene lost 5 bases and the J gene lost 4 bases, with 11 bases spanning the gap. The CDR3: CASSQEGGTEVFF. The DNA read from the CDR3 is TGTGCCAGCAGCCAGGAGGGGGGCACAGAAGTCTTC. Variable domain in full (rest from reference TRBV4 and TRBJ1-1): ETAVFQTPNYHVTQVGNEVSFNCKQTLGHDTMYWYKQDSKKLLKIMFSYNNKQLIVNETVPRRFSPQSSDKAHLNLRIKSVEPEDSAVYLCASSQEGGTEVFFGKGTRLTVV.

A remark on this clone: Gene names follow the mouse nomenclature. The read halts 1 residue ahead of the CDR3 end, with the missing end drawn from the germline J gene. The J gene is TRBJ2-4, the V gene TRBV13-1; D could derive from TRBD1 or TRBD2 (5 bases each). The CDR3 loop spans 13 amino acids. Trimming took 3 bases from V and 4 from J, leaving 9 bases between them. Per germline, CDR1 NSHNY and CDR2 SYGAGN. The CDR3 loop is CASSAGTENTLYF. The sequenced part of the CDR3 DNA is TGTGCCAGCAGTGCCGGGACGGAAAACACCTTGTAC.

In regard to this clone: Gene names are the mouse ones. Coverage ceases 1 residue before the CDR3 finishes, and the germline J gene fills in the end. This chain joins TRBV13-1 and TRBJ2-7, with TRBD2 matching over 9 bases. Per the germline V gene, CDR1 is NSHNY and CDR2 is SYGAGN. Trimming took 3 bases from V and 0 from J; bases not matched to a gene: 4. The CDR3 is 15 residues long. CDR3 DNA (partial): TGTGCCAGCAGTGGCGGACTGGGGAGCTCCTATGAACAGTAC. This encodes CASSGGLGSSYEQY. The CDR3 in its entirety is CASSGGLGSSYEQYF.

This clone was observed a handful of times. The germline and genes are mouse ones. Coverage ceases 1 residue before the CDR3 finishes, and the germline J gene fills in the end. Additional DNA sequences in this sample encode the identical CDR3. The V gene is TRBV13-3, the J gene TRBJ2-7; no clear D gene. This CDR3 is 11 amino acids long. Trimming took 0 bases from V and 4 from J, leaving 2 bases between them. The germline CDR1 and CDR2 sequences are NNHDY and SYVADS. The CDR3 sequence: CASSDGYEQYF. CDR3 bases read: TGTGCCAGCAGTGATGGATATGAACAGTAC.

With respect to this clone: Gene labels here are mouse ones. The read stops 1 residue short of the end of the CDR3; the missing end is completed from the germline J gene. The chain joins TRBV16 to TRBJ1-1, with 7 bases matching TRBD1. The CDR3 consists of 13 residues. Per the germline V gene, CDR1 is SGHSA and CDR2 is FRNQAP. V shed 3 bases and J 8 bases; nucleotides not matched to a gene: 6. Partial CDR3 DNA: TGTGCAAGCAGCTTCATCGACAGGGCGGAAGTCTTC. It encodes CASSFIDRAEVF. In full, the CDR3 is CASSFIDRAEVFF.

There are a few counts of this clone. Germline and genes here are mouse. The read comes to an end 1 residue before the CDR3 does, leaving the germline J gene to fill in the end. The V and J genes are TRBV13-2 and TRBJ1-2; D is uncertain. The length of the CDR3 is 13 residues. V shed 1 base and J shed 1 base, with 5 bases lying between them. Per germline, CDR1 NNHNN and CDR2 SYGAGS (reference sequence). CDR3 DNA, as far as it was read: TGTGCCAGCGGTGATCGACAAAACTCCGACTACACC. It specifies CASGDRQNSDYT. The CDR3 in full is CASGDRQNSDYTF.